This entry describes one TCR beta chain. The assay was immunoSEQ multiplex PCR, and TCRdb's table has in-frame clones only and misses some. There are roughly 15,000 clones in the sample; roughly nine tenths occur only once, and around 8% lies in the top ten. The time point here: week 3, after first cycle of checkpoint inhibitor. The data are from a study of blood T cell dynamics during melanoma immunotherapy. Germline V gene lookup returns CDR1 LNHNV and CDR2 YYDKDF (reference sequence). CDR3 length: 15 residues. The germline V and J ends were trimmed by 0 bases and 4 bases, with 9 bases remaining between them.

This sequence originates from a human donor with melanoma. The chain recombines TRBV15 with TRBJ1-4; D is ambiguous. Specimen: blood, collected from a patient treated with checkpoint blockade. CDR3 nucleotide sequence: TGTGCCACCAGCAGAGATCGGACCTATAATGAAAAACTGTTTTTT. Amino acid sequence: CATSRDRTYNEKLFF.